Described below is a single T cell receptor beta chain sequence and its context. This sample stems from a study of blood T cell repertoires in COVID-19. Study details: Acute-phase and convalescent COVID-19 samples originated in the United States, Italy and Spain.

Original data processing: Reference gene primer amplification in the assay estimated nucleated cell counts. The protocol was immunoSEQ multiplex PCR, while the TCRdb copy is restricted to in-frame clones and leaves out a portion. Clone size and the V and J calls come from that table; the DNA yielded D and trimming. The sample holds approximately 230,000 clones, about 85% seen once. The CDR3 loop spans 13 amino acids. Germline CDR1 and CDR2: MDHEN and SYDVKM. J was trimmed by 6 bases and V by 6 bases; bases with no gene match: 4. The sequence was obtained from a man in his late teens or twenties with active or convalescent COVID-19. Sequenced material: peripheral blood. V usage is TRBV28 and J usage is TRBJ1-4; TRBD1 matches 7 bases. This CDR3 is CASRNGTDEKLFF. CDR3 DNA: TGTGCCAGCAGGAATGGGACAGATGAAAAACTGTTTTTT.